The clone carrying this T cell receptor (beta chain) was found a few times. The antigen remains unidentified. These data are taken from a study of cytomegalovirus exposure and HLA in healthy donors. At the level of the study: Some 180 million T cells yielded 100 million or so unique TCR beta sequences in earlier analysis.

The PCR had 60 Vbeta and 13 Jbeta primers. Sequencing was performed with immunoSEQ multiplex PCR; in TCRdb, only in-frame clones are kept and a portion is missing. The sample contains more than 200,000 clones, roughly 80% of which appear only once. Trimming stripped 4 bases from V and 4 bases from J, with 13 bases between. The CDR3 spans 14 residues. Germline V gene sequence: CDR1 SNHLY, CDR2 FYNNEI. Study-wide points: Clonal expansion, a later analysis showed, was greater in HLA-associated TCR beta chains than in equally common others.

The origin of this receptor is a man aged 35-49 years in good health and CMV-seronegative. The chain couples TRBV2 to TRBJ1-1; D is perhaps TRBD1 (6 bases). Sequencing used PBMCs. This chain's CDR3 is CASSGQGLGTEAFF. CDR3 in DNA: TGTGCCAGCAGTGGGCAGGGGTTGGGCACTGAAGCTTTCTTT.